Listed here are 6 T cell receptor beta chains from one sample, sequenced in a study of STAT5B mutations in CD4+ large granular lymphocyte leukemia. TCRdb keeps only in-frame clones here, not all; method: immunoSEQ multiplex PCR. This table has approximately 40,000 clones, about four fifths appearing once. Sequenced sample: CD4+ T cells from blood buffy coats. The receptors originated from a human donor in good health.

V gene TRBV19 combines with J gene TRBJ1-2; D is undetermined. The ends were cut back, 3 bases at V and 7 bases at J, with 18 bases in the middle. The V gene's germline CDR1 is LNHDA and CDR2 SQIVND (reference sequence). The CDR3 sequence is 15 residues long. The CDR3 bases are TGTGCCAGTAGTATCACCCCGACATCGCCGGGTGGCTACACCTTC. Translated: CASSITPTSPGGYTF.

This clone was counted once. The rearrangement links TRBV23-1 to TRBJ1-2; no reliable D call. TRBV23-1 is classed as an ORF, of uncertain function. This CDR3 comprises 14 residues. Trimming cost V 0 bases and J 6 bases, with 11 bases left between them. The DNA for the CDR3 is TGCGCCAGCAGTCAATCGGGAGGACCGGATGGCTACACCTTC. It encodes CASSQSGGPDGYTF.

This chain joins TRBV5-6 and TRBJ2-7; 7 bases are shared with TRBD2. The CDR3 runs to 14 residues. The V segment lost 4 bases and the J segment 6 bases; nucleotides outside the gene matches: 10. From germline, CDR1 is SGHDT and CDR2 YYEEEE. The CDR3 DNA reads as TGTGCCAGCAGCCTTGGGGACTATGGGTCCGAGCAGTACTTC. Translating gives CASSLGDYGSEQYF.

The chain joins TRBV28 to TRBJ1-4; weak D call: TRBD1 (5 bases). The ends were cut back, 1 base at V and 7 bases at J, with 13 bases in the middle. The CDR3 covers 15 residues. Germline V gene lookup returns CDR1 MDHEN and CDR2 SYDVKM. The chain's CDR3 is CASSLSRDLLEKLFF. CDR3 coding DNA: TGTGCCAGCAGTTTATCCCGGGACTTACTTGAAAAACTGTTTTTT.

The V and J genes are TRBV5-1 and TRBJ1-1; 8 bases agree with TRBD1. V was pared by 0 bases and J by 1 base, with 2 bases of the junction left unmatched. CDR3 length: 15 amino acids. Germline V gene data show CDR1 as SGHRS and CDR2 as YFSETQ. CDR3: CASSLAGGPNTEAFF. DNA for the CDR3: TGCGCCAGCAGCTTGGCAGGGGGCCCGAACACTGAAGCTTTCTTT.

The chain uses TRBV6-4 and TRBJ2-3, with TRBD2 identical over 15 bases. The CDR3 contains 16 residues. CDR1 and CDR2 from the germline V gene are MRHNA and SNTAGT. V was clipped by 4 bases and J by 8 bases; unmatched bases: 7. The DNA for the CDR3 is TGTGCCAGCAGTGTCGGGACTAGCGGGGGGATAGGTACGCAGTATTTT. Translated, it gives CASSVGTSGGIGTQYF.